This T cell receptor beta chain was captured in a study of T cell responses to AZD1222 COVID-19 vaccine. Study information: Pooling covered second doses at about 4 or about 12 weeks. Study results and limitations: Without day 14 samples, only post-peak T cell repertoires were studied. A reported finding is that nearly half of spike-specific TCRs target unmutated variant regions. Spike-specific TCR breadth rose after two AZD1222 doses, and depth rose as well.

Concerning this clone: Its matching antigen is unknown. In this CDR3 the conserved last residue, phenylalanine or tryptophan, is missing, so a read error is likely. Because the CDR3's place on the DNA is in doubt, the DNA is left out and the CDR3 is given as listed by TCRdb.

The table came from immunoSEQ multiplex PCR; TCRdb's copy has only in-frame clones and leaves some out. The sample lists 150,000 to 200,000 clones; 85% to 95% were seen once. The CDR3 spans 12 residues, counting both ends. Germline values: CDR1 SNHLY, CDR2 FYNNEI. The clonotype originates from an adult in good health. V is TRBV2 and J is TRBJ1-6. This sample comprised peripheral blood, obtained on day 0 of AZD1222 vaccination. CDR3: CASTRVGTSLIL.